Below, one TCR beta chain is given with its context. The antigen it recognizes is unknown. Base qualities are missing; no much larger clone stands one base away. This entry belongs to a study of blood T cell repertoires in COVID-19 (dated by TCRdb to 2020 to 2021). Study-wide context: Collaborator samples came from the United States, Italy and Spain and covered acute and convalescent phases of COVID-19. The material from the prospective study consisted of cDNA or gDNA derived from T cells, B-cell-depleted T cells, or PBMCs. Deeply sampled blood TCRbeta repertoires from subjects exposed to, actively infected with, or recovered from COVID-19 were included in the dataset. The repertoires were made available in a free public database intended to serve as a resource for research on the immune response to SARS-CoV-2. The samples were drawn from two sources: the first 160 participants of the ongoing ImmuneRACE study, and approximately 1,300 subjects contributed by 6 global collaborators. The sample metadata nearly always contained a de-identified subject ID, COVID-19 status, age in years and sex. HLA class I and class II types, where available, came from metadata supplied by the sample provider rather than from assay-based typing. What the work shows at the level of the full study, not this receptor alone: Clinical and demographic metadata were provided uncurated, with the amount varying by source and participant.

Collaborating institutions collected whole blood in K2EDTA tubes following their own protocols. For TCRbeta analysis, collaborators shipped samples as frozen whole blood, isolated PBMCs, or DNA extracted from either of those sample types. The immunoSEQ Assay, a bias-controlled multiplex PCR, was used to amplify TCRbeta CDR3 regions from genomic DNA. Under the source paper's analysis protocol: The number of nucleated cells in each sample was estimated by amplification of reference gene primers within the assay. To quantify the absolute abundance of each unique TCRbeta CDR3 rearrangement, sequence reads were collapsed and filtered. For each sample, productive Simpson clonality was calculated by taking the square root of Simpson's diversity index across productive rearrangements. This is the immuneACCESS table as TCRdb keeps it, with only in-frame sequences that have V and J called. A part of the clones is gone; compared with another copy, unresolved V genes explain less than half, and the rest is unexplained. V, J and clone size were drawn from that table, and D and trimming were deduced from the DNA. The sample profile shows roughly 62,000 clones; about 85% of them were found once. Around 10% of the sample belongs to the ten largest clones.

From the cysteine up to the phenylalanine, the CDR3 has a length of 16 residues. This entry keeps only the CDR3 DNA: 48 bases, framed from base 1. CDR1 MDHEN and CDR2 SYDVKM are derived from the germline V gene. Germline trimming amounts to 3 bases on V and 5 bases on J, with 9 as the count of junction bases outside the gene matches. The sequencing sample was made of peripheral blood. Recombination joined TRBV28 with TRBJ1-1, with TRBD1 matching 10 junction bases. This TCR derives from a human donor with acute or convalescent COVID-19. The donor label of this sample is uncertain. The CDR3 protein is CASSFRKTGGRTEAFF. The DNA is TGTGCCAGCAGTTTCCGGAAGACAGGGGGCCGGACTGAAGCTTTCTTT.